These T cell receptor beta chains were read from a single sample in a study of Graves' ophthalmopathy and Graves' hyperthyroidism. MiXCR, applied by TCRdb to the multiplex PCR reads, yields one record per CDR3 protein. The sample records over a million distinct CDR3 sequences, 35% to 45% being singletons. The source material was peripheral blood or thyroid tissue (not recorded which). The receptor set was obtained from an adult man with Graves' hyperthyroidism. Both conserved end residues are part of each CDR3. A D gene is named only where the DNA matches it firmly. Only some rows state a clone size, as once, few, many or a class for expanded clones.

D gene: NA
clone size: many
J gene: TRBJ2-5
V gene: TRBV29-1
CDR3 DNA: TGCAGCGTTGTCCCTGACAGCCGTTCGGGGACCCAGTACTTC
CDR3 protein: CSVVPDSRSGTQYF

D gene: NA
clone size: many
J gene: TRBJ1-1
V gene: TRBV15
CDR3 DNA: TGTGCCACCAGCAGCTACCGGGACGGGAACACTGAAGCTTTCTTT
CDR3 protein: CATSSYRDGNTEAFF

D gene: NA
clone size: many
J gene: TRBJ1-6
V gene: TRBV20-1
CDR3 DNA: TGCAGTGCTCTGGTGGGGGGCCTTAATTCACCCCTCCACTTT
CDR3 protein: CSALVGGLNSPLHF

D gene: TRBD1
clone size: NA
J gene: TRBJ1-6
V gene: TRBV25-1
CDR3 DNA: TGTGCCAGCTGGGGGACAGAGAGTCTGTCACCCCTCCACTTT
CDR3 protein: CASWGTESLSPLHF

D gene: NA
clone size: NA
J gene: TRBJ1-4
V gene: TRBV19
CDR3 DNA: TGTGCCAGAAGTGGAAATTTTGCAACTAATGAAAAACTGTTTTTT
CDR3 protein: CARSGNFATNEKLFF

D gene: NA
clone size: NA
J gene: TRBJ2-7
V gene: TRBV4-3
CDR3 DNA: TGCGCCAGCAGCCCGGCGTGGGGGAACGAGCAGTACTTC
CDR3 protein: CASSPAWGNEQYF

D gene: NA
clone size: once
J gene: TRBJ1-2
V gene: TRBV4-1
CDR3 DNA: TGCGCCAGCAGCCAAGTCTCGGCAGACTATGGCTACACCTTC
CDR3 protein: CASSQVSADYGYTF

D gene: NA
clone size: NA
J gene: TRBJ1-1
V gene: TRBV29-1
CDR3 DNA: TGCAGCCCCGCGGGGTTGAACACTGAAGCTTTCTTT
CDR3 protein: CSPAGLNTEAFF

D gene: NA
clone size: NA
J gene: TRBJ1-6
V gene: TRBV4-1
CDR3 DNA: TGCGCCAGCAGCCAAGGAAATGGCAGATCCTATAATTCACCCCTCCACTTT
CDR3 protein: CASSQGNGRSYNSPLHF

D gene: NA
clone size: few
J gene: TRBJ2-2
V gene: TRBV5-4
CDR3 DNA: TGTGCCAGCAGCGCGGGACATTACACCGGGGAGCTGTTTTTT
CDR3 protein: CASSAGHYTGELFF

D gene: NA
clone size: few
J gene: TRBJ1-2
V gene: TRBV7-3
CDR3 DNA: TGTGCCAGCAGCTTAACGTCCGACGGAATCTATGGCTACACCTTC
CDR3 protein: CASSLTSDGIYGYTF

D gene: NA
clone size: many
J gene: TRBJ1-1
V gene: TRBV15
CDR3 DNA: TGTGCCACCAGCAGATCTCAGGGCATGAACACTGAAGCTTTCTTT
CDR3 protein: CATSRSQGMNTEAFF

D gene: NA
clone size: many
J gene: TRBJ1-5
V gene: TRBV6-6
CDR3 DNA: TGTGCCAGCAGCGCACAGGTAGGACAGCCCCAGCATTTT
CDR3 protein: CASSAQVGQPQHF

D gene: NA
clone size: NA
J gene: TRBJ2-2
V gene: TRBV7-9
CDR3 DNA: TGTGCCAGCAGCTTACTTCGGGACCCGAACACCGGGGAGCTGTTTTTT
CDR3 protein: CASSLLRDPNTGELFF

D gene: TRBD1
clone size: NA
J gene: TRBJ1-4
V gene: TRBV20-1
CDR3 DNA: TGCAGTGCAAATAGACAGGGGGCGGGTGAAAAACTGTTTTTT
CDR3 protein: CSANRQGAGEKLFF

D gene: NA
clone size: few
J gene: TRBJ1-2
V gene: TRBV4-3
CDR3 DNA: TGCGCCAGCAGCCAAGTGCCGCGGACGGGGGGCTACACCTTC
CDR3 protein: CASSQVPRTGGYTF

D gene: NA
clone size: many
J gene: TRBJ2-5
V gene: TRBV2
CDR3 DNA: TGTGCCAGCGGGGGGGCTTTAGTAGAGACCCAGTACTTC
CDR3 protein: CASGGALVETQYF

D gene: NA
clone size: many
J gene: TRBJ2-2
V gene: TRBV9
CDR3 DNA: TGTGCCAGCAGCCGAGGGTTGAACACCGGGGAGCTGTTTTTT
CDR3 protein: CASSRGLNTGELFF

D gene: NA
clone size: NA
J gene: TRBJ2-7
V gene: TRBV5-1
CDR3 DNA: TGCGCCAGCAGCTTCCCGGGTCCCGAGCAGTACTTC
CDR3 protein: CASSFPGPEQYF

D gene: NA
clone size: NA
J gene: TRBJ2-5
V gene: TRBV20-1
CDR3 DNA: TGCAGTGCCAGATCGAAAGTAGAGACCCAGTACTTC
CDR3 protein: CSARSKVETQYF

D gene: NA
clone size: NA
J gene: TRBJ1-4
V gene: TRBV3-1
CDR3 DNA: TGTGCCAGCAGCCAAGCCTCGACGAATGAAAAACTGTTTTTT
CDR3 protein: CASSQASTNEKLFF

D gene: NA
clone size: many
J gene: TRBJ2-5
V gene: TRBV11-2
CDR3 DNA: TGTGCCAGCAGCTTAGACGCCGAGGAATTGGAAGAGACCCAGTACTTC
CDR3 protein: CASSLDAEELEETQYF

D gene: NA
clone size: NA
J gene: TRBJ2-7
V gene: TRBV5-6
CDR3 DNA: TGTGCCAGCAGCGACGGGCCGAGCCCTTACGAGCAGTACTTC
CDR3 protein: CASSDGPSPYEQYF

D gene: TRBD1
clone size: many
J gene: TRBJ1-2
V gene: TRBV6-5
CDR3 DNA: TGTGCCAGCAGACTACAGGGGGCGGGCGGCTACACCTTC
CDR3 protein: CASRLQGAGGYTF

D gene: NA
clone size: NA
J gene: TRBJ1-2
V gene: TRBV7-2
CDR3 DNA: TGTGCCAGCAGCTTAAAGTTCCGGCAGGGAATTTACTCTGCCTATGGCTACACCTTC
CDR3 protein: CASSLKFRQGIYSAYGYTF

D gene: TRBD1
clone size: many
J gene: TRBJ1-5
V gene: TRBV2
CDR3 DNA: TGTGCCAGCAGCACCCAGGGGGCAAATCAGCCCCAGCATTTT
CDR3 protein: CASSTQGANQPQHF

D gene: NA
clone size: NA
J gene: TRBJ1-6
V gene: TRBV7-2
CDR3 DNA: TGTGCCAGCAGTCGGACCGCGGGGAATTCACCCCTCCACTTT
CDR3 protein: CASSRTAGNSPLHF

D gene: TRBD1
clone size: few
J gene: TRBJ1-5
V gene: TRBV7-3
CDR3 DNA: TGTGCCAGCAGCGTAGTACCGGGACAGGGGATGTGTCAGCCCCAGCATTTT
CDR3 protein: CASSVVPGQGMCQPQHF

D gene: NA
clone size: few
J gene: TRBJ2-7
V gene: TRBV5-6
CDR3 DNA: TGTGCCAGCAGCACCGGACAGAAATCCTACGAGCAGTACTTC
CDR3 protein: CASSTGQKSYEQYF

D gene: NA
clone size: NA
J gene: TRBJ2-5
V gene: TRBV19
CDR3 DNA: TGTGCCAGTAGTATCCCAGGGATGGAGACCCAGTACTTC
CDR3 protein: CASSIPGMETQYF

D gene: TRBD1
clone size: NA
J gene: TRBJ2-7
V gene: TRBV10-1
CDR3 DNA: TGCGCCAGCAGTGAGTCGGGCCTCCGGGACAGGGCATCCGAGCAGTACTTC
CDR3 protein: CASSESGLRDRASEQYF

D gene: NA
clone size: NA
J gene: TRBJ2-2
V gene: TRBV12-3/TRBV12-4
CDR3 DNA: TGTGCCAGCAGTCGTAGCTCATCAAACACCGGGGAGCTGTTTTTT
CDR3 protein: CASSRSSSNTGELFF

D gene: NA
clone size: many
J gene: TRBJ1-3
V gene: TRBV7-2
CDR3 DNA: TGTGCCAGCAGCAACCGGGACCGCCGCTCTGGAAACACCATATATTTT
CDR3 protein: CASSNRDRRSGNTIYF

D gene: TRBD2
clone size: NA
J gene: TRBJ2-2
V gene: TRBV2
CDR3 DNA: TGTGCCAGCAGTGAAGCGGGGGGGACCGGGGAGCTGTTTTTT
CDR3 protein: CASSEAGGTGELFF

D gene: NA
clone size: NA
J gene: TRBJ1-1
V gene: TRBV20-1
CDR3 DNA: TGCAGTGCTAGGCCGCAGGGTCTGGGGAACACTGAAGCTTTCTTT
CDR3 protein: CSARPQGLGNTEAFF

D gene: TRBD2
clone size: NA
J gene: TRBJ2-7
V gene: TRBV29-1
CDR3 DNA: TGCAGCGTTGAAGTTCCGGGAGGTGAGCAGTACTTC
CDR3 protein: CSVEVPGGEQYF

D gene: NA
clone size: NA
J gene: TRBJ1-1
V gene: TRBV5-4
CDR3 DNA: TGTGCCAGCAGACTGGATCTCGGAGGAGAAAACACTGAAGCTTTCTTT
CDR3 protein: CASRLDLGGENTEAFF

D gene: NA
clone size: few
J gene: TRBJ1-3
V gene: TRBV4-3
CDR3 DNA: TGCGCCAGCAGCCAAGATTGGTCAGCGGTTGCCGGAAACACCATATATTTT
CDR3 protein: CASSQDWSAVAGNTIYF

D gene: NA
clone size: many
J gene: TRBJ1-5
V gene: TRBV10-3
CDR3 DNA: TGTGCCATCAGCGCCCGTGGGGAGGGGAGCAATCAGCCCCAGCATTTT
CDR3 protein: CAISARGEGSNQPQHF

D gene: NA
clone size: many
J gene: TRBJ1-5
V gene: TRBV10-3
CDR3 DNA: TGTGCCATCAGTGCGGTGGATCTAGGGCAGCCCCAGCATTTT
CDR3 protein: CAISAVDLGQPQHF

D gene: NA
clone size: many
J gene: TRBJ1-1
V gene: TRBV10-3
CDR3 DNA: TGTGCCATCAGTGGACAGGTAGTCGGTAACACTGAAGCTTTCTTT
CDR3 protein: CAISGQVVGNTEAFF

D gene: TRBD1
clone size: NA
J gene: TRBJ2-2
V gene: TRBV10-3
CDR3 DNA: TGTGCCATCTCACGGACAGGGGGAGGTACCGGGGAGCTGTTTTTT
CDR3 protein: CAISRTGGGTGELFF

D gene: NA
clone size: few
J gene: TRBJ1-3
V gene: TRBV5-4
CDR3 DNA: TGTGCCAGCAGCACCTTATTGGATCCTACGGAAGGCTCTGGAAACACCATATATTTT
CDR3 protein: CASSTLLDPTEGSGNTIYF

D gene: NA
clone size: NA
J gene: TRBJ2-7
V gene: TRBV5-1
CDR3 DNA: TGCGCCAGCAGCCAAGACCCCTCCGGAGCCCCAAGCTCCTACGAGCAGTACTTC
CDR3 protein: CASSQDPSGAPSSYEQYF

D gene: NA
clone size: few
J gene: TRBJ2-5
V gene: TRBV20-1
CDR3 DNA: TGCAGTGCAGACAGCCAGGCACAAGAGACCCAGTACTTC
CDR3 protein: CSADSQAQETQYF

D gene: NA
clone size: NA
J gene: TRBJ2-7
V gene: TRBV6-5
CDR3 DNA: TGTGCCAGCGTTGCTACAGCGTACGAGCAGTACTTC
CDR3 protein: CASVATAYEQYF

D gene: TRBD1
clone size: NA
J gene: TRBJ1-2
V gene: TRBV29-1
CDR3 DNA: TGCAGCGTTGAAGTTGGGACAGGGGGCCACACCTTC
CDR3 protein: CSVEVGTGGHTF

D gene: TRBD1
clone size: NA
J gene: TRBJ1-5
V gene: TRBV10-3
CDR3 DNA: TGCCGGACAGGGGGGTCGGCCTGGCCCCAGCATTTT
CDR3 protein: CRTGGSAWPQHF

D gene: TRBD1
clone size: once
J gene: TRBJ1-5
V gene: TRBV12-5
CDR3 DNA: TGTGCCAGCAGCATAACAGGGGTGGGACAGCCCCAGCATTTT
CDR3 protein: CASSITGVGQPQHF

D gene: NA
clone size: NA
J gene: TRBJ1-5
V gene: TRBV9
CDR3 DNA: TGTGCCAGCAGCCCGACCCCACAAGATAGCAATCAGCCCCAGCATTTT
CDR3 protein: CASSPTPQDSNQPQHF

D gene: NA
clone size: many
J gene: TRBJ2-7
V gene: TRBV24-1
CDR3 DNA: TGTGCCACCAGTGAGGCCAGAAACTACGAGCAGTACTTC
CDR3 protein: CATSEARNYEQYF

D gene: NA
clone size: many
J gene: TRBJ1-5
V gene: TRBV12-3/TRBV12-4
CDR3 DNA: TGTGCCAGCAGCCAGACGGGGAGCAATCAGCCCCAGCATTTT
CDR3 protein: CASSQTGSNQPQHF

D gene: NA
clone size: few
J gene: TRBJ1-5
V gene: TRBV30
CDR3 DNA: TGTGCCTGGAAGTCGCTAGGCGGGGGATACAATCAGCCCCAGCATTTT
CDR3 protein: CAWKSLGGGYNQPQHF

D gene: NA
clone size: NA
J gene: TRBJ2-3
V gene: TRBV4-3
CDR3 DNA: TGCGCCAGCAGCCGCGGACCGAGCGCGGATACGCAGTATTTT
CDR3 protein: CASSRGPSADTQYF

D gene: TRBD1
clone size: many
J gene: TRBJ1-6
V gene: TRBV12-3/TRBV12-4
CDR3 DNA: TGTGCCAGCAGCCTTAGGGGGACAGGGAATTCACCCCTCCACTTT
CDR3 protein: CASSLRGTGNSPLHF